This passage covers 27 T cell receptor beta chains from one sample sequenced in a study of CD8 T cells in ankylosing spondylitis. TCRdb independently ran MiXCR on the 5' RACE reads; one entry per CDR3 protein. This sample has approximately 290,000 distinct CDR3 sequences; under 25% occur once, and the top ten carry 3.5%. The sequencing input was blood, either unsorted or a sorted T cell fraction (not recorded which). The receptors here all came from a female donor with ankylosing spondylitis or in good health (not recorded which).

The rearrangement joins TRBV7-2 to TRBJ1-1; D uncertain. Between the trimmed V and J ends, which lost 2 bases and 7 bases, there was a span of 8 bases. The CDR3 is made up of 12 amino acids. CDR1 and CDR2 from the germline V gene are SGHTA and FQGNSA. CDR3 sequence reads: CASSLLGGEAFF. The CDR3 nucleotides read TGTGCCAGCAGCTTACTGGGTGGTGAAGCTTTCTTT.

The chain recombines TRBV10-2 with TRBJ2-7, with 10 bases aligning to TRBD2. Per the germline V gene, CDR1 is WSHSY and CDR2 is SAAADI. The CDR3 length is 16 residues. Trimming took 2 bases from V and 3 from J; bases not matched to a gene: 7. The CDR3 bases are TGCGCCAGCAGTGAGCCCCGACTAGCGGGTAGCTACGAGCAGTACTTC. Its protein is CASSEPRLAGSYEQYF.

J is TRBJ2-1 and V is TRBV12-3 or TRBV12-4; D is ambiguous. The CDR3 totals 14 residues. V lost 5 bases and J lost 2, with 10 bases in between. CDR3 sequence: CASSPRWPYNEQFF. The DNA of the CDR3 is TGTGCCAGCAGTCCCAGGTGGCCCTACAATGAGCAGTTCTTC.

This rearrangement joins TRBV7-6 to TRBJ2-2, with D perhaps assigned TRBD1 or TRBD2 (5 bases each). CDR1 SGHVS and CDR2 FNYEAQ come from the germline V gene. V dropped 1 base and J dropped 6 bases, with 9 bases sitting between them. CDR3 length: 14 residues. The CDR3 loop reads CASSLGRGAGELFF. The CDR3 DNA reads TGTGCCAGCAGCTTAGGTCGGGGCGCCGGGGAGCTGTTTTTT.

The rearrangement uses TRBV12-3 or TRBV12-4 and TRBJ2-3; no clear D. V was trimmed by 8 bases and J by 2 bases, leaving 17 bases between them. The CDR3 runs 15 residues. CDR3 residues: CASSIMRQFTDTQYF. CDR3 nucleotides: TGTGCCAGCTCCATAATGCGGCAGTTCACAGATACGCAGTATTTT.

This clonotype was detected only a few times. The chain has TRBV5-1 and TRBJ2-7; tentatively, D is TRBD1 (6 bases). This CDR3 is 12 amino acids long. Germline V gene lookup returns CDR1 SGHRS and CDR2 YFSETQ. Trimming stripped 7 bases from V and 0 bases from J, with 8 bases between. The DNA for the CDR3 is TGCGCCAGCGAGGGGGACTCCTACGAGCAGTACTTC. Protein sequence: CASEGDSYEQYF.

The chain employs TRBV20-1 and TRBJ2-1, with TRBD2 matching over 8 bases. Germline V CDR1 and CDR2: DFQATT, SNEGSKA (reference sequence). The CDR3 length is 15 residues. The V segment lost 0 bases and the J segment 6 bases; nucleotides outside the gene matches: 7. The CDR3 nucleotides read TGCAGTGCTAGAGATGTGCTAGCGGGCTTCAATGAGCAGTTCTTC. This encodes CSARDVLAGFNEQFF.

To note about this clonotype: With a much larger clone just one base away, this may be a read error. The chain couples TRBV29-1 to TRBJ2-7; D could derive from TRBD1 or TRBD2 (5 bases each). The V end was cut by 6 bases, the J end by 2 bases, with 20 bases between. The CDR3 totals 15 residues. The germline CDR1 and CDR2 sequences are SQVTM and ANQGSEA. CDR3 in amino acids: CSVWGTGIGAYEQYF. The CDR3 DNA reads as TGCAGCGTATGGGGCACCGGGATAGGGGCCTACGAGCAGTACTTC.

This clonotype was counted a few times. The chain is built from TRBV2 and TRBJ2-7; no reliable D call. Trimming took 3 bases from V and 3 from J, leaving 12 bases between them. The CDR3 loop spans 14 amino acids. The germline V gene encodes CDR1 SNHLY and CDR2 FYNNEI. The DNA of the CDR3 is TGTGCCAGCAGTGATCGAAAAATGGGCTACGAGCAGTACTTC. Its protein product is CASSDRKMGYEQYF.

This clonotype was found a few times. This chain joins TRBV2 and TRBJ2-7, with TRBD2 as a possible D gene (6 bases). V was clipped by 8 bases and J by 3 bases, with 14 bases between them. The CDR3 is 13 residues long. The V gene's germline CDR1 is SNHLY and CDR2 FYNNEI. CDR3 DNA sequence: TGTGCCAGCCATGGTCCTAGCGTCTACGAGCAGTACTTC. Encoded protein: CASHGPSVYEQYF. Combining the CDR3 with reference TRBV2 and TRBJ2-7 gives the whole variable domain EPEVTQTPSHQVTQMGQEVILRCVPISNHLYFYWYRQILGQKVEFLVSFYNNEISEKSEIFDDQFSVERPDGSNFTLKIRSTKLEDSAMYFCASHGPSVYEQYFGPGTRLTVT.

This clonotype was recorded many times. The chain joins TRBV10-3 to TRBJ1-2; D is uncertain. V lost 3 bases to trimming and J lost 3 bases, with 5 bases between them. Germline CDR1 reads ENHRY; CDR2 reads SYGVKD. This CDR3 region has 12 residues. The CDR3 region has the DNA TGTGCCATCAGTGAAGGAGACTATGGCTACACCTTC. It yields the protein CAISEGDYGYTF.

V usage is TRBV6-6 and J usage is TRBJ1-1; maybe TRBD1 (5 bases). V was cut by 0 bases and J by 7 bases, with 9 bases left in between. Per germline, CDR1 MNHNY and CDR2 SVGAGI (reference sequence). The CDR3 has 13 amino acids. This chain's CDR3 is CASSYSMGLEAFF. The DNA for the CDR3 is TGTGCCAGCAGTTACTCGATGGGGCTTGAAGCTTTCTTT.

This clonotype was observed at least ten times. The chain uses TRBV12-3 or TRBV12-4 and TRBJ1-1; D possibly corresponds to TRBD1 (5 bases). V was cut by 5 bases and J by 4 bases, with 11 bases left in between. This CDR3 is 13 amino acids long. The CDR3 region is CASSGTMGTEAFF. DNA for the CDR3: TGTGCCAGCAGTGGGACCATGGGCACTGAAGCTTTCTTT.

This clonotype has a count of ten or more. This chain links TRBV20-1 with TRBJ2-7; D may be TRBD2 (5 bases). Germline assignment: CDR1 DFQATT and CDR2 SNEGSKA (reference sequence). V lost 5 bases and J 2 bases, leaving 10 bases between the germline ends. The CDR3 totals 12 residues. CDR3 bases: TGCAGTGCTCTAGCCGCAGCCTACGAGCAGTACTTC. This sequence encodes CSALAAAYEQYF.

This chain joins TRBV12-3 or TRBV12-4 and TRBJ2-5; D is possibly TRBD2 (6 bases). V shed 4 bases and J shed 1 base, with 13 bases lying between them. The CDR3 is 15 amino acids. CDR3 nucleotides: TGTGCCAGCAGTTCGTACATGGGGGGCCAAGAGACCCAGTACTTC. Translating gives CASSSYMGGQETQYF.

The V gene is TRBV20-1, the J gene TRBJ2-7; TRBD1 aligns across 8 bases. The CDR3 length is 14 residues. Germline-derived CDR1 and CDR2 are DFQATT and SNEGSKA (reference sequence). Losses at the gene ends were 3 bases for V and 2 bases for J; bases not matched to a gene: 6. CDR3 bases: TGCAGTGCTAGCTGGACAGGGAATCCCTACGAGCAGTACTTC. It specifies CSASWTGNPYEQYF.

This clonotype appeared a single time. Mismatch with germline at one junction end may stem from a read error. The chain is built from TRBV4-2 and TRBJ2-3; D remains ambiguous. Germline V CDR1 and CDR2: LGHNA, YNFKEQ. The CDR3 runs to 16 residues. The CDR3 DNA is TGCGCCAGCAGCCAAGATTTTGGTCTGAGCACAGATACGCAGTATTTT. This codes for CASSQDFGLSTDTQYF.

This clonotype showed up just a few times. This chain joins TRBV29-1 and TRBJ2-3, with D possibly matching TRBD2 (6 bases). Germline CDR1 and CDR2: SQVTM and ANQGSEA. Trimming shortened V by 0 bases and J by 1 base, and 17 bases separated the two germline ends. This CDR3 comprises 17 residues. DNA of the CDR3: TGCAGCGTTGAAGAAAGGACCCCGGGGGTCCGCACAGATACGCAGTATTTT. Translation gives CSVEERTPGVRTDTQYF.

This clonotype was counted ten times or more. CDR3 DNA sequence: TGTGCCAGCACCAGCTGGGGACAGGGCACAGATACGCAGTATTTT. The encoded protein is CASTSWGQGTDTQYF. The chain recombines TRBV12-3 or TRBV12-4 with TRBJ2-3; TRBD1 aligns across 8 bases. V shed 7 bases, J shed 1 base, and the junction held 7 bases outside the gene matches. This CDR3 contains 15 residues.

V and J are TRBV20-1 and TRBJ2-7; 12 bases map to TRBD2. V gave up 5 bases and J gave up 5 bases; unmatched junction bases: 7. CDR1 DFQATT and CDR2 SNEGSKA come from the germline V gene (reference sequence). The CDR3 runs 14 residues. The CDR3 nucleotides are TGCAGTGCTCCCCGACTAGCGGGAGCCCACGAGCAGTACTTC. Amino acid sequence: CSAPRLAGAHEQYF.

The chain combines TRBV18 with TRBJ2-1; 8 bases agree with TRBD2. This CDR3 has 17 amino acids. V trimming: 3 bases; J trimming: 2 bases; junction bases outside the gene matches: 9. CDR1 KGHSH and CDR2 LQKENI come from the germline V gene. DNA for the CDR3: TGTGCCAGCTCACCCCCGGGAACGGGAGGGCCCTACAATGAGCAGTTCTTC. Translating gives CASSPPGTGGPYNEQFF.

The chain uses TRBV5-1 and TRBJ2-3, with no clear D. This CDR3 spans 16 amino acids. Germline CDR1 reads SGHRS; CDR2 reads YFSETQ. Trimming took 0 bases from V and 5 from J, leaving 16 bases between them. The CDR3 sequence: CASSLGGSHFGDTQYF. CDR3 bases: TGCGCCAGCAGCTTGGGTGGGTCCCACTTCGGAGATACGCAGTATTTT.

This clonotype was seen a few times. This chain connects TRBV4-3 to TRBJ2-7; D gene ambiguous. Per germline, CDR1 LGHNA and CDR2 YSLEER. The CDR3 is 17 residues long. Between the trimmed V and J ends, which lost 0 bases and 3 bases, there was a span of 18 bases. The CDR3 loop is CASSQDLGPARVYEQYF. DNA for the CDR3: TGCGCCAGCAGCCAAGATCTGGGCCCTGCTCGAGTCTACGAGCAGTACTTC.

This clonotype has a count of ten or more. J is TRBJ2-1 and V is TRBV20-1, with a tentative D call TRBD2 (5 bases). Germline V lookup: CDR1 DFQATT, CDR2 SNEGSKA (reference sequence). This CDR3 region has 16 residues. The V gene lost 3 bases and the J gene lost 5 bases, with 20 bases spanning the gap. The CDR3 protein is CSASHPRLAIDNEQFF. The CDR3 DNA reads as TGCAGTGCTAGCCATCCGCGGCTAGCTATAGACAATGAGCAGTTCTTC.

The chain links TRBV12-3 or TRBV12-4 to TRBJ2-4; 8 bases map to TRBD2. The V and J ends lost 6 bases and 8 bases, in that order; junction bases with no gene match: 9. The length of the CDR3 is 14 residues. This chain's CDR3 is CASRLSGTGDIQYF. CDR3 nucleotides: TGTGCCAGCAGGCTTAGCGGGACGGGGGACATTCAGTACTTC.

This clonotype was seen at least ten times. The chain carries TRBV14 and TRBJ2-1; 8 bases map to TRBD2. The germline gives CDR1 SGHDN, CDR2 FVKESK. CDR3 length: 18 residues. The junction had 12 bases not matched to a gene; V was cut back by 0 bases and J by 5 bases. The CDR3 nucleotides read TGTGCCAGCAGCCAAGAAAGGCTAGCGGGCGTTCTCCACAATGAGCAGTTCTTC. Protein: CASSQERLAGVLHNEQFF.

This clonotype was observed at least ten times. This chain uses TRBV12-3 or TRBV12-4 with TRBJ2-1; 12 bases align to TRBD2. J lost 9 bases, V lost 7 bases, and 10 bases had no gene match. The CDR3 length is 15 residues. This chain's CDR3 is CASNPSSGRGLEQFF. Here the CDR3 DNA reads TGTGCCAGCAACCCCTCTAGCGGGAGGGGTCTTGAGCAGTTCTTC.